This T cell receptor beta chain was sequenced during a study of blood T cell repertoires in COVID-19. Trimming removed 7 bases from V and 2 bases from J; junction bases left unmatched: 2. The CDR3 has 13 residues. Germline V CDR1 and CDR2: SGDLS, YYNGEE. Only in-frame clones appear in the TCRdb table, and some are missing; sequencing was by immunoSEQ multiplex PCR. The sample holds under 80,000 clones; 70% to 90% are singletons and the top ten take 14%. Note on this clone: This same CDR3 is encoded by further DNA sequences in the sample.

This sequence was found in a human donor in a cohort sampled during active COVID-19. The sequenced material came from peripheral blood. J is TRBJ2-7 and V is TRBV9; 11 bases are a match to TRBD1. In DNA form, the CDR3 reads TGTGCCAGCTCGGGACAGGGGGCCTACGAGCAGTACTTC. Its translation is CASSGQGAYEQYF.